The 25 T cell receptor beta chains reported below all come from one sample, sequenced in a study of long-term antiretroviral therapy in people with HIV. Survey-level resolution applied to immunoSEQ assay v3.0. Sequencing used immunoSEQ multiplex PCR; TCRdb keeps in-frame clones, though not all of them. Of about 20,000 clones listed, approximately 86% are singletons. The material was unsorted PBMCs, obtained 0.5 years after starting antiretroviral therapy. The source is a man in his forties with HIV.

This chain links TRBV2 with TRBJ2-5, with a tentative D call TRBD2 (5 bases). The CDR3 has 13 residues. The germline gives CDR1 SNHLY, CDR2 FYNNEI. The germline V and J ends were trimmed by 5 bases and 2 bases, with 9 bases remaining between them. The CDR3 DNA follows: TGTGCCAGCAGTACGACGGGACAAGAGACCCAGTACTTC. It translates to CASSTTGQETQYF.

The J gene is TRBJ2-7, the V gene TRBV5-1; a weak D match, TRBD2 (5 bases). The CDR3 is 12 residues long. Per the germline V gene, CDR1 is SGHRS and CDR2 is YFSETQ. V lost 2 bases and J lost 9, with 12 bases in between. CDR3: CASSFDRDGQYF. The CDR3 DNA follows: TGCGCCAGCAGCTTCGACCGGGATGGGCAGTACTTC.

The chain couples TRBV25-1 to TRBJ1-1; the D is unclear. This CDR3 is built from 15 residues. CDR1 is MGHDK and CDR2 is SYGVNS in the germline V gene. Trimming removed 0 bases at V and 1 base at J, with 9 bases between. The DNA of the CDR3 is TGTGCCAGCAGTGAATATATTGGAGCGAACACTGAAGCTTTCTTT. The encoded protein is CASSEYIGANTEAFF.

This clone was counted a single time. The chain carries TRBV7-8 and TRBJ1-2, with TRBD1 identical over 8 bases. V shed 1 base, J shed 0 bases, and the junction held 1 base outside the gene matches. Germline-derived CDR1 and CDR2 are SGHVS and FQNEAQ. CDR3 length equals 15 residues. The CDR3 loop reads CASSLEQGANYGYTF. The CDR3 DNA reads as TGTGCCAGCAGCTTAGAACAGGGGGCTAACTATGGCTACACCTTC. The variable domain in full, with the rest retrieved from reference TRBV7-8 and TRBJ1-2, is GAGVSQSPRYKVAKRGQDVALRCDPISGHVSLFWYQQALGQGPEFLTYFQNEAQLDKSGLPSDRFFAERPEGSVSTLKIQRTQQEDSAVYLCASSLEQGANYGYTFGSGTRLTVV.

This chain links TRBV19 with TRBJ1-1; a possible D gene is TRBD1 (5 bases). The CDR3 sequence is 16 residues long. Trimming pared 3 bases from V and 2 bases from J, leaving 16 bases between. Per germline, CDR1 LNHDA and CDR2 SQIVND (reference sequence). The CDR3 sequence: CASSIAAGRANTEAFF. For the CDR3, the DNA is TGTGCCAGTAGTATCGCGGCCGGCAGGGCAAACACTGAAGCTTTCTTT. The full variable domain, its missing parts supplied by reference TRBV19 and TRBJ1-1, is DGGITQSPKYLFRKEGQNVTLSCEQNLNHDAMYWYRQDPGQGLRLIYYSQIVNDFQKGDIAEGYSVSREKKESFPLTVTSAQKNPTAFYLCASSIAAGRANTEAFFGQGTRLTVV.

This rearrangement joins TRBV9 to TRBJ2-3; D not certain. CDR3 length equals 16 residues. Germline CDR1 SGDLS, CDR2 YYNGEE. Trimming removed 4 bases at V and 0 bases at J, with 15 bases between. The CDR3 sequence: CASSPHAEISTDTQYF. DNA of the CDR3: TGTGCCAGCAGCCCCCACGCGGAGATAAGCACAGATACGCAGTATTTT.

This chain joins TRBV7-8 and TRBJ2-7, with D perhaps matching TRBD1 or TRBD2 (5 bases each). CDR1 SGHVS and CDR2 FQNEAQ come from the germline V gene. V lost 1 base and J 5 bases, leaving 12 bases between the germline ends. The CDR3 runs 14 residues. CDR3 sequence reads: CASSLGGTTNEQYF. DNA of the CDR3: TGTGCCAGCAGCTTAGGTGGGACGACTAACGAGCAGTACTTC.

CDR3 nucleotide sequence: TGTGCCAGCAGTTACCCCCCCGGGTACGAGCAGTACTTC. Translating gives CASSYPPGYEQYF. This chain joins TRBV6-6 and TRBJ2-7, with no clear D. Germline CDR1 reads MNHNY; CDR2 reads SVGAGI (reference sequence). Trimming shortened V by 2 bases and J by 4 bases, and 9 bases separated the two germline ends. The CDR3 spans 13 residues.

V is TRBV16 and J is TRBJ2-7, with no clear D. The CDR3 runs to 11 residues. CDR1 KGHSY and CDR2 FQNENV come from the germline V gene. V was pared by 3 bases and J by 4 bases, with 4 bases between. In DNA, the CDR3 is TGTGCCAGCAGCCAGGAGTACGAGCAGTACTTC. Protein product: CASSQEYEQYF.

CDR3 sequence: CASIQGGLTEAFF. CDR3 bases: TGTGCCAGCATACAGGGCGGGTTAACTGAAGCTTTCTTT. The chain employs TRBV2 and TRBJ1-1; D may be TRBD1 (6 bases). CDR1 SNHLY and CDR2 FYNNEI come from the germline V gene. The CDR3 covers 13 residues. V was cut by 7 bases and J by 5 bases, with 14 bases left in between.

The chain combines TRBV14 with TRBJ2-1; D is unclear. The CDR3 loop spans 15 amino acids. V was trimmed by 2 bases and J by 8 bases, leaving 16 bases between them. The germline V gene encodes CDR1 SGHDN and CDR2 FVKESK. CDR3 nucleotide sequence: TGTGCCAGCAGCCAACTAGTATTTGGTTTCGATGAGCAGTTCTTC. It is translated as CASSQLVFGFDEQFF.

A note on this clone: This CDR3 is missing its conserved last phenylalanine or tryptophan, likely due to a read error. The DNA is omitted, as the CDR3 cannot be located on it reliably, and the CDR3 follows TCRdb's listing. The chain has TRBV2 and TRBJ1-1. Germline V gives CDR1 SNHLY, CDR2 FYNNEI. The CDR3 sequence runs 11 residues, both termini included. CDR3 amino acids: CASEAPTGTPR.

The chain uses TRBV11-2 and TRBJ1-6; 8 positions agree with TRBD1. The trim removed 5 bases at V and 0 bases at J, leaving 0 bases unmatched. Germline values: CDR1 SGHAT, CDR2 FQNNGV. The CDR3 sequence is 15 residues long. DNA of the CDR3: TGTGCCAGCAGCACAGGGGGCTCCTATAATTCACCCCTCCACTTT. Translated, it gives CASSTGGSYNSPLHF.

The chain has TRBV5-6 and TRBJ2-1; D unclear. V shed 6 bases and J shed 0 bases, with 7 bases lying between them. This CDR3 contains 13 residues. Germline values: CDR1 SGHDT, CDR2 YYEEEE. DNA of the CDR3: TGTGCCAGCATCCGAAGCTCCTACAATGAGCAGTTCTTC. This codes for CASIRSSYNEQFF.

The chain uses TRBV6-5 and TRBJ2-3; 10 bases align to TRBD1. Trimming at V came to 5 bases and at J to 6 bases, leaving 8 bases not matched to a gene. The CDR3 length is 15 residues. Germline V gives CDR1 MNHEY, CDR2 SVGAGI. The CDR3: CASSPETGGFDTQYF. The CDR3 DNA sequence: TGTGCCAGCAGTCCGGAGACAGGGGGCTTTGATACGCAGTATTTT.

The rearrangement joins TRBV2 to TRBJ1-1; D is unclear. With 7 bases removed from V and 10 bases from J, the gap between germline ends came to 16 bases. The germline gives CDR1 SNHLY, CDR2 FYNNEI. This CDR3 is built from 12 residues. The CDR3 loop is CASNTRLIRAFF. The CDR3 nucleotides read TGTGCCAGCAACACTAGGCTTATTAGAGCTTTCTTT.

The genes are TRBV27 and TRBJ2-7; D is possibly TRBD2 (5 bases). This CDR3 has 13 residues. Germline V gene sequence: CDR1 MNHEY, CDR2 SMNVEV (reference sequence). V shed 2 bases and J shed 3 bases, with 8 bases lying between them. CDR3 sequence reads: CASSLAGLYEQYF. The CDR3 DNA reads TGTGCCAGCAGTTTAGCGGGCCTCTACGAGCAGTACTTC.

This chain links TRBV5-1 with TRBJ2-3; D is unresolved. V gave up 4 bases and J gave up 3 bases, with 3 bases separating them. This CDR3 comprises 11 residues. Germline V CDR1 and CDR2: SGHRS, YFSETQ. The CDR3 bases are TGCGCCAGCAGCCGGACAGATACGCAGTATTTT. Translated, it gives CASSRTDTQYF. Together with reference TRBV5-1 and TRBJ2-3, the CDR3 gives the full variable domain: KAGVTQTPRYLIKTRGQQVTLSCSPISGHRSVSWYQQTPGQGLQFLFEYFSETQRNKGNFPGRFSGRQFSNSRSEMNVSTLELGDSALYLCASSRTDTQYFGPGTRLTVL.

In DNA, the CDR3 is TGTGCCAGCCTAAGAGAGGTGGGAGATACGCAGTATTTT. This encodes CASLREVGDTQYF. V usage is TRBV6-6 and J usage is TRBJ2-3; D unresolved. The V end was cut by 8 bases, the J end by 5 bases, with 14 bases between. The CDR3 has 13 amino acids. Germline V lookup: CDR1 MNHNY, CDR2 SVGAGI (reference sequence).

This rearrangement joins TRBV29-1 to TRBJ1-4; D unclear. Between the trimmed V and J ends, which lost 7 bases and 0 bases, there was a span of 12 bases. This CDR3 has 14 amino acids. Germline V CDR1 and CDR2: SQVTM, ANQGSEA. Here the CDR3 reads CSAAVGSTNEKLFF. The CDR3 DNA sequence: TGCAGCGCCGCAGTAGGTTCAACTAATGAAAAACTGTTTTTT.

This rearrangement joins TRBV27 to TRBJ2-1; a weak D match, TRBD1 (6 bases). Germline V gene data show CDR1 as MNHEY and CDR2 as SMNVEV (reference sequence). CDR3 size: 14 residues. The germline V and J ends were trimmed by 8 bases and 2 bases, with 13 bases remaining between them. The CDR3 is CASSTGIPYNEQFF. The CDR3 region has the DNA TGTGCCAGCTCCACAGGGATCCCCTACAATGAGCAGTTCTTC.

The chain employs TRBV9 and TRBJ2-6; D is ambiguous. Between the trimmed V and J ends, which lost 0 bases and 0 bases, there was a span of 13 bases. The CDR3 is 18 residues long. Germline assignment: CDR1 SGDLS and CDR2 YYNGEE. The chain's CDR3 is CASSVGMEAPSGANVLTF. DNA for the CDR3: TGTGCCAGCAGCGTAGGGATGGAAGCACCCTCTGGGGCCAACGTCCTGACTTTC.

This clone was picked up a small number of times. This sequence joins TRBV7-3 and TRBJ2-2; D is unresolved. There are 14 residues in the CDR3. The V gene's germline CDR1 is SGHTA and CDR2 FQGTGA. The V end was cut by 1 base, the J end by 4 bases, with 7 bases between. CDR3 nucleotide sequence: TGTGCCAGCAGCTTAATCGCAGGCACCGGGGAGCTGTTTTTT. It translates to CASSLIAGTGELFF.

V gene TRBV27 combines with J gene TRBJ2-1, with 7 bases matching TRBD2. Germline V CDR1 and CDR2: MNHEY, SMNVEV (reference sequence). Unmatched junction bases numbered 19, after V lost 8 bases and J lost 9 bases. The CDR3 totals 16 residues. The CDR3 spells CASGLGGDRFGIEQFF. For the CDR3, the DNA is TGTGCCAGCGGACTGGGAGGGGATAGGTTCGGGATTGAGCAGTTCTTC.

CDR3 protein: CASSQDPPGVNTEAFF. CDR3 coding DNA: TGCGCCAGCAGCCAAGATCCCCCGGGGGTGAACACTGAAGCTTTCTTT. The genes are TRBV4-1 and TRBJ1-1; D possibly corresponds to TRBD1 (5 bases). V dropped 0 bases and J dropped 0 bases, with 11 bases sitting between them. CDR1 is MGHRA, CDR2 YSYEKL, per germline. The CDR3 has 16 residues.